One sample yielded the 24 T cell receptor beta chains listed below, sequenced in a study of control samples from healthy donors and cancer patients. Assay used: immunoSEQ multiplex PCR; TCRdb lists only in-frame clones, some missing. In the table there are about 250,000 clones, about four fifths of which are singletons. The material sequenced was PBMCs. The receptors here all came from an older woman with lung cancer.

This clone was recorded once. The chain has TRBV18 and TRBJ2-1; 10 nucleotides match TRBD1. The ends lost 6 bases at V and 1 base at J; junction bases unmatched: 3. CDR1 KGHSH and CDR2 LQKENI come from the germline V gene. The CDR3 consists of 15 residues. As DNA, the CDR3 is TGTGCCAGCTCGCCGGGACAGGGGTCCTACAATGAGCAGTTCTTC. This translates into CASSPGQGSYNEQFF.

The V gene is TRBV9, the J gene TRBJ2-2; D unresolved. From germline, CDR1 is SGDLS and CDR2 YYNGEE. This CDR3 comprises 13 residues. Trimming cost V 2 bases and J 4 bases, with 6 bases left between them. The CDR3 nucleotides are TGTGCCAGCAGCGTTTCTAGCACCGGGGAGCTGTTTTTT. Translation gives CASSVSSTGELFF.

The chain joins TRBV6-5 to TRBJ2-7; TRBD1 matches 11 bases. J was trimmed by 4 bases and V by 7 bases; bases with no gene match: 6. The CDR3 is 14 residues long. Germline CDR1 and CDR2: MNHEY and SVGAGI. The CDR3 DNA reads TGTGCCAGCAAGTCGGACAGGGGGCGTTACGAGCAGTACTTC. Residues: CASKSDRGRYEQYF.

The chain combines TRBV18 with TRBJ2-3, with TRBD2 as a possible D gene (6 bases). Looked up from germline, CDR1 is KGHSH and CDR2 is LQKENI. The CDR3 runs 14 residues. The germline V and J ends were trimmed by 0 bases and 7 bases, with 11 bases remaining between them. The CDR3 DNA sequence: TGTGCCAGCTCACCACCGGTACGGGAGTATACGCAGTATTTT. This encodes CASSPPVREYTQYF.

CDR3 protein: CASSIGVGITEAFF. CDR3 sequence (DNA): TGTGCCAGTAGTATCGGGGTCGGGATCACTGAAGCTTTCTTT. The chain links TRBV19 to TRBJ1-1, with D uncertain. Between the trimmed V and J ends, which lost 3 bases and 4 bases, there was a span of 12 bases. Germline V CDR1 and CDR2: LNHDA, SQIVND (reference sequence). The CDR3 covers 14 residues.

This chain links TRBV7-8 with TRBJ1-1; D is perhaps TRBD1 (5 bases). With 1 base removed from V and 4 bases from J, the gap between germline ends came to 16 bases. Looked up from germline, CDR1 is SGHVS and CDR2 is FQNEAQ. This CDR3 region has 16 residues. CDR3 DNA: TGTGCCAGCAGCTTAGGGAGGCTGACAGCAGGCACTGAAGCTTTCTTT. It translates to CASSLGRLTAGTEAFF.

This chain connects TRBV28 to TRBJ2-3; TRBD2 might be the D (5 bases). This CDR3 spans 13 amino acids. Trimming shortened V by 4 bases and J by 5 bases, and 10 bases separated the two germline ends. The V gene's germline CDR1 is MDHEN and CDR2 SYDVKM. The CDR3 sequence: CASSSGDEDTQYF. CDR3 nucleotide sequence: TGTGCCAGCAGTTCCGGGGATGAAGATACGCAGTATTTT.

V and J are TRBV6-5 and TRBJ1-2, with TRBD1 as a possible D gene (5 bases). This CDR3 has 13 amino acids. Deletions cut 2 bases from V and 7 bases from J, with 11 bases between. Germline CDR1 is MNHEY and CDR2 is SVGAGI. CDR3 in amino acids: CASSYGGEGGYTF. CDR3 nucleotides: TGTGCCAGCAGTTACGGGGGGGAGGGTGGCTACACCTTC.

The V and J genes are TRBV3-1 (or the pseudogene TRBV3-2) and TRBJ2-1, with 13 bases fitting TRBD2. The length of the CDR3 is 19 residues. The junction had 9 bases not matched to a gene; V was cut back by 3 bases and J by 1 base. CDR1 and CDR2 (germline): LGHDT, YNNKEL (reference sequence). This CDR3 reads CASSQTGTSGKGSYNEQFF. The CDR3 DNA reads TGTGCCAGCAGCCAGACCGGGACTAGCGGGAAGGGTTCCTACAATGAGCAGTTCTTC.

The chain couples TRBV2 to TRBJ1-3, with D perhaps matching TRBD1 (6 bases). There are 15 residues in the CDR3. The germline V gene has CDR1 SNHLY and CDR2 FYNNEI. V lost 10 bases and J lost 8, with 24 bases in between. This CDR3 is CATQPFRDIGDTIYF. The CDR3 bases are TGTGCCACTCAGCCCTTCCGGGACATTGGCGACACCATATATTTT. Together with reference TRBV2 and TRBJ1-3, the CDR3 gives the full variable domain: EPEVTQTPSHQVTQMGQEVILRCVPISNHLYFYWYRQILGQKVEFLVSFYNNEISEKSEIFDDQFSVERPDGSNFTLKIRSTKLEDSAMYFCATQPFRDIGDTIYFGEGSWLTVV.

The chain uses TRBV6-5 and TRBJ1-3; no clear D. The germline V gene encodes CDR1 MNHEY and CDR2 SVGAGI. V was shortened by 4 bases and J by 0 bases, with 7 bases between the two germline ends. There are 14 residues in the CDR3. This CDR3 reads CASSSTDSGNTIYF. CDR3 coding DNA: TGTGCCAGCAGTTCAACCGACTCTGGAAACACCATATATTTT.

V and J are TRBV27 and TRBJ2-5; D is perhaps TRBD1 (6 bases). Germline V lookup: CDR1 MNHEY, CDR2 SMNVEV (reference sequence). The CDR3 is 14 residues long. Trimming left V 3 bases short and J 4 bases short, with 12 bases between. The CDR3 protein is CASSFQGLGETQYF. The CDR3, as DNA: TGTGCCAGCAGTTTTCAGGGGCTAGGAGAGACCCAGTACTTC.

The chain has TRBV28 and TRBJ1-2; 7 nucleotides align to TRBD1. V shed 5 bases and J 2 bases; nucleotides not matched to a gene: 5. The CDR3 covers 14 residues. The germline V gene has CDR1 MDHEN and CDR2 SYDVKM. CDR3 in DNA: TGTGCCAGCAGTGCAACGACAGGGAACTATGGCTACACCTTC. Its protein is CASSATTGNYGYTF.

The J gene is TRBJ2-2, the V gene TRBV9; D unclear. The germline V gene encodes CDR1 SGDLS and CDR2 YYNGEE. V lost 2 bases and J lost 4, with 6 bases in between. CDR3 size: 13 residues. CDR3 nucleotides: TGTGCCAGCAGCGTTACCCTCACCGGGGAGCTGTTTTTT. Its translation: CASSVTLTGELFF.

The gene calls are TRBV18 and TRBJ1-5, with TRBD1 as a possible D gene (5 bases). The CDR3 is 14 amino acids. The germline V and J ends were trimmed by 3 bases and 5 bases, with 11 bases remaining between them. Germline-derived CDR1 and CDR2 are KGHSH and LQKENI. This CDR3 reads CASSPSPGHQPQHF. The CDR3 region has the DNA TGTGCCAGCTCACCTTCACCGGGACATCAGCCCCAGCATTTT.

This sequence joins TRBV11-2 and TRBJ1-6; no clear D gene. CDR3 length: 14 residues. Looked up from germline, CDR1 is SGHAT and CDR2 is FQNNGV. Trimming pared 2 bases from V and 5 bases from J, leaving 7 bases between. The CDR3, as DNA: TGTGCCAGCAGCTTATGGCAGCATAATTCACCCCTCCACTTT. As protein: CASSLWQHNSPLHF.

V and J are TRBV27 and TRBJ2-7; D perhaps matches TRBD2 (6 bases). Per the germline V gene, CDR1 is MNHEY and CDR2 is SMNVEV (reference sequence). This CDR3 has 14 residues. V lost 5 bases and J 5 bases, leaving 16 bases between the germline ends. CDR3 sequence: CASSPRGRKHEQYF. The CDR3, as DNA: TGTGCCAGCAGTCCCCGGGGGAGAAAGCACGAGCAGTACTTC.

This chain uses TRBV3-1 (or the pseudogene TRBV3-2) with TRBJ1-1; perhaps TRBD1 as D (5 bases). Germline assignment: CDR1 LGHDT and CDR2 YNNKEL (reference sequence). Trimming removed 7 bases from V and 1 base from J, with 10 bases in between. The CDR3 has 13 amino acids. This chain's CDR3 is CASTQGGNTEAFF. The CDR3 coding sequence is TGTGCCAGCACCCAGGGAGGGAACACTGAAGCTTTCTTT.

The rearrangement links TRBV4-1 to TRBJ2-2, with 7 bases that match TRBD1. The CDR3 has 15 residues. The V gene's germline CDR1 is MGHRA and CDR2 YSYEKL. The ends lost 4 bases at V and 6 bases at J; junction bases unmatched: 8. CDR3 amino acids: CASSPTGTVSGELFF. CDR3 sequence (DNA): TGCGCCAGCAGCCCGACAGGGACGGTATCCGGGGAGCTGTTTTTT.

This clone was seen once. This rearrangement joins TRBV5-1 to TRBJ2-1; the match to TRBD2 covers 12 bases. This CDR3 spans 17 amino acids. Germline V gene lookup returns CDR1 SGHRS and CDR2 YFSETQ. Losses at the gene ends were 1 base for V and 6 bases for J; bases not matched to a gene: 8. CDR3 residues: CASSLPASGGAGNEQFF. CDR3 nucleotide sequence: TGCGCCAGCAGCTTGCCGGCTAGCGGGGGGGCGGGCAATGAGCAGTTCTTC.

CDR3 region: CATSTSGRDTQYF. CDR3 bases: TGTGCCACCAGTACTAGCGGGCGAGATACGCAGTATTTT. V and J are TRBV24-1 and TRBJ2-3; 9 bases agree with TRBD2. The CDR3 is 13 amino acids. V lost 6 bases and J lost 5; bases outside the gene matches: 2. CDR1 and CDR2 (germline): KGHDR, SFDVKD.

The CDR3 sequence is CASSLSTGGARVGNTIYF. In DNA, the CDR3 is TGCGCCAGCAGCTTGTCGACAGGGGGCGCGAGGGTTGGAAACACCATATATTTT. The rearrangement links TRBV5-1 to TRBJ1-3, with 10 nucleotides matching TRBD1. J lost 3 bases, V lost 1 base, and 10 bases had no gene match. The CDR3 loop spans 18 amino acids. Per the germline V gene, CDR1 is SGHRS and CDR2 is YFSETQ. The whole variable domain, remainder taken from reference TRBV5-1 and TRBJ1-3, is KAGVTQTPRYLIKTRGQQVTLSCSPISGHRSVSWYQQTPGQGLQFLFEYFSETQRNKGNFPGRFSGRQFSNSRSEMNVSTLELGDSALYLCASSLSTGGARVGNTIYFGEGSWLTVV.

The chain uses TRBV4-1 and TRBJ1-1; D is ambiguous. The CDR3 is made up of 15 amino acids. With 5 bases removed from V and 6 bases from J, the gap between germline ends came to 19 bases. Germline V gene data show CDR1 as MGHRA and CDR2 as YSYEKL. In nucleotides, the CDR3 is TGCGCCAGCAGCGAAGCCTATCGGGGATTACCTGAAGCTTTCTTT. Translation: CASSEAYRGLPEAFF.

CDR3 DNA: TGTGCCAGCAAAGGGGCCGGGGGCGGCTATGGCTACACCTTC. Protein product: CASKGAGGGYGYTF. The chain has TRBV27 and TRBJ1-2; possible D gene TRBD1, 6 bases. The germline V gene has CDR1 MNHEY and CDR2 SMNVEV (reference sequence). V was trimmed by 7 bases and J by 4 bases, leaving 16 bases between them. This CDR3 has 14 amino acids.